This TCR beta chain was captured in a study of regulatory T cells in long-lasting Graves disease. The V end was cut by 5 bases, the J end by 5 bases, with 14 bases between. The CDR3 is 14 residues long. The germline CDR1 and CDR2 sequences are MNHEY and SVGEGT. Study findings and constraints: It was possible that the small sample size reduced accuracy.

On this clonotype itself: Its specificity is not known.

The time point is: newly diagnosed GD, antithyroid drugs for less than 3 months. RNA extracted from PBMCs served as the sequencing template. Researchers made TCR beta libraries by using iRepertoire HTBI primers and running Arm-PCR on CDR3 regions. TCRdb re-called the multiplex PCR reads with MiXCR, one entry per CDR3 protein. Here the sample spans about 420,000 distinct CDR3 sequences, over 15% being singletons. The data were also submitted as part of a second study, on T cells in Graves' hyperthyroidism and ophthalmopathy. That work contributes: Most expanded thyroid clonotypes above 0.001 recurred in blood.

The chain is built from TRBV6-2 or TRBV6-3 and TRBJ2-3, with D possibly TRBD1 on 5 matching bases. The TCR comes from a woman aged 18 to 35 with Graves disease. Sequencing used peripheral blood mononuclear cells (PBMCs), obtained at new diagnosis, from a patient treated with antithyroid drugs. The CDR3 here is CASSRPTGVDTQYF. CDR3 coding DNA: TGTGCCAGCAGTCGACCAACAGGAGTAGATACGCAGTATTTT.